What follows is one T cell receptor (beta chain) and its context. The source of the sample is a study of blood T cell repertoires in COVID-19. Sequencing was performed with immunoSEQ multiplex PCR; in TCRdb, only in-frame clones are kept and a portion is missing. The data hold some 57,000 clones, with over 75% observed a single time. Seattle's cohort entered during active infection and was followed longitudinally. Trimming removed 6 bases from V and 7 bases from J; junction bases left unmatched: 9. The CDR3 spans 15 residues. The germline V gene has CDR1 SGHTA and CDR2 FQGTGA. The receptor was isolated from a man older than 75 with COVID-19, enrolled during active disease. The sample taken for sequencing was peripheral blood. The chain joins TRBV7-3 to TRBJ2-2; 9 bases align to TRBD1. The CDR3 loop is CASRLDRGRSGELFF. The CDR3 DNA is TGTGCCAGCAGACTGGACAGGGGCCGTAGCGGGGAGCTGTTTTTT. Drawing the rest from reference TRBV7-3 and TRBJ2-2, the complete variable domain is GAGVSQTPSNKVTEKGKYVELRCDPISGHTALYWYRQSLGQGPEFLIYFQGTGAADDSGLPNDRFFAVRPEGSVSTLKIQRTERGDSAVYLCASRLDRGRSGELFFGEGSRLTVL.